The 32 T cell receptor beta chains listed next were all sequenced from one sample in a study of cytomegalovirus exposure and HLA in healthy donors. In the PCR, 60 Vbeta and 13 Jbeta primers were used. Only in-frame clones appear in the TCRdb table, and some are missing; sequencing was by immunoSEQ multiplex PCR. The repertoire has 99,000 or so clones, about three quarters of them found once; the top ten carry about 5%. The source material was PBMCs. Receptors originate from a young woman in good health and CMV-seropositive.

V and J are TRBV9 and TRBJ2-3, with D possibly being TRBD2 (6 bases). This CDR3 contains 14 residues. Germline CDR1 SGDLS, CDR2 YYNGEE. The V end lost 4 bases, the J end lost 4 bases, and 13 bases lay between the germline ends. CDR3 coding DNA: TGTGCCAGCAGCACCGGAGGAGGGGCAGATACGCAGTATTTT. It specifies CASSTGGGADTQYF.

The chain is built from TRBV7-6 and TRBJ1-1; possible D gene TRBD1, 6 bases. The CDR3 totals 15 residues. CDR1 is SGHVS, CDR2 FNYEAQ, per germline. V was cut by 1 base and J by 5 bases, with 14 bases left in between. The CDR3 nucleotides read TGTGCCAGCAGCTTAGATCTGGGGGCGCGAACTGAAGCTTTCTTT. Residues: CASSLDLGARTEAFF.

This clone was recorded once. Here the CDR3 DNA reads TGTGCCAGCAGCCAATTGGACAGGGGCACCTACGAGCAGTACTTC. Residues: CASSQLDRGTYEQYF. The genes are TRBV4-2 and TRBJ2-7; 9 bases align to TRBD1. The CDR3 has 15 amino acids. The junction had 4 bases not matched to a gene; V was cut back by 2 bases and J by 2 bases. Per germline, CDR1 LGHNA and CDR2 YNFKEQ.

This clone was seen only a few times. This chain joins TRBV11-2 and TRBJ1-3; D call uncertain. The CDR3 has 18 amino acids. Trimming cost V 0 bases and J 0 bases, with 15 bases left between them. In germline, CDR1 is SGHAT, CDR2 FQNNGV. The CDR3 is CASSLDTLTLYSGNTIYF. The CDR3 region has the DNA TGTGCCAGCAGCTTAGATACCCTCACCCTATACTCTGGAAACACCATATATTTT.

The chain uses TRBV4-1 and TRBJ1-1; D may be TRBD1 (6 bases). Germline V gene lookup returns CDR1 MGHRA and CDR2 YSYEKL. Trimming cost V 2 bases and J 4 bases, with 14 bases left between them. The CDR3 spans 15 residues. The CDR3 reads CASSQREGVATEAFF. CDR3 bases: TGCGCCAGCAGCCAAAGAGAGGGGGTGGCCACTGAAGCTTTCTTT.

The chain employs TRBV5-1 and TRBJ2-5, with a weak D call TRBD2 (7 bases). The J call is doubtful: the DNA matches TRBJ2-7 better. The CDR3 totals 13 residues. CDR1 and CDR2 from the germline V gene are SGHRS and YFSETQ. CDR3 amino acids: CASTKGGSYEQYF. Written as DNA, the CDR3 is TGCGCCAGCACCAAGGGGGGGTCCTACGAGCAGTACTTC.

As concerns this clone: Mismatch with germline at one junction end may stem from a read error. The gene calls are TRBV13 and TRBJ1-1; D unresolved. The CDR3 loop spans 16 amino acids. Germline CDR1 and CDR2: PRHDT and FYEKMQ (reference sequence). The CDR3 DNA is TGTGCCAGCAGTTTAGCCACGGGTGCATACGGCACTGAAGCTTTCTTT. Translation gives CASSLATGAYGTEAFF.

The V and J genes are TRBV7-9 and TRBJ2-5; 8 bases agree with TRBD1. V lost 7 bases to trimming and J lost 1 base; unmatched junction nucleotides: 8. Germline V gene data show CDR1 as SEHNR and CDR2 as FQNEAQ (reference sequence). The CDR3 length is 15 residues. The CDR3 loop reads CASITGGVSQETQYF. The CDR3 DNA sequence: TGTGCCAGCATCACAGGGGGAGTATCCCAAGAGACCCAGTACTTC. Combining the CDR3 with reference TRBV7-9 and TRBJ2-5 gives the whole variable domain DTGVSQNPRHKITKRGQNVTFRCDPISEHNRLYWYRQTLGQGPEFLTYFQNEAQLEKSRLLSDRFSAERPKGSFSTLEIQRTEQGDSAMYLCASITGGVSQETQYFGPGTRLLVL.

This CDR3 is CASSLGQGSSYEQYF. The CDR3 coding sequence is TGTGCCAGCAGCTTAGGGCAGGGAAGCTCCTACGAGCAGTACTTC. The V gene is TRBV7-6, the J gene TRBJ2-7, with D possibly being TRBD1 (5 bases). V lost 1 base and J 0 bases, leaving 10 bases between the germline ends. The CDR3 is made up of 15 amino acids. Germline V CDR1 and CDR2: SGHVS, FNYEAQ.

This clone showed up just a few times. Likely a read error: the CDR3 ends without its conserved phenylalanine or tryptophan. This chain connects TRBV30 to TRBJ1-4; D perhaps matches TRBD1 (6 bases). The ends were cut back, 0 bases at V and 8 bases at J, with 13 bases in the middle. CDR1 and CDR2 from the germline V gene are GTSNPN and SVGIG (reference sequence). The CDR3 is 14 amino acids. CDR3 coding DNA: TGTGCCTGGAGTGTGCTACAGGGTCGGGAAAAACTGTTTGTT. Its protein product is CAWSVLQGREKLFV.

V is TRBV30 and J is TRBJ2-3; TRBD2 matches 10 bases. This CDR3 is 15 amino acids long. J was trimmed by 1 base and V by 2 bases; bases with no gene match: 3. In germline, CDR1 is GTSNPN, CDR2 SVGIG (reference sequence). The CDR3 bases are TGTGCCTGGAGTCCTAGCGGGAGCGGCACAGATACGCAGTATTTT. Translating gives CAWSPSGSGTDTQYF.

The V gene is TRBV2, the J gene TRBJ2-1; TRBD2 matches 10 bases. With 2 bases clipped from V and 8 bases from J, the junction kept 9 bases outside the gene matches. Germline values: CDR1 SNHLY, CDR2 FYNNEI. This CDR3 region has 16 residues. CDR3 sequence reads: CASSEMASGRKDEQFF. CDR3 in DNA: TGTGCCAGCAGTGAAATGGCTAGCGGGAGAAAGGATGAGCAGTTCTTC.

This chain uses TRBV5-1 with TRBJ2-1, with D possibly TRBD2 on 5 matching bases. The V gene's germline CDR1 is SGHRS and CDR2 YFSETQ. V lost 4 bases, J lost 9 bases, and 11 bases lay in between. The CDR3 length is 12 residues. The CDR3 sequence is CASSALAGEQFF. The CDR3 coding sequence is TGCGCCAGCAGCGCGCTAGCAGGTGAGCAGTTCTTC.

The chain combines TRBV6-1 with TRBJ2-1, with D maybe TRBD2 (6 bases). V was trimmed by 1 base and J by 10 bases, leaving 14 bases between them. This CDR3 is built from 14 residues. Looked up from germline, CDR1 is MNHNS and CDR2 is SASEGT. CDR3 amino acids: CASSEDARSGEQFF. The CDR3 bases are TGTGCCAGCAGTGAAGATGCGCGGAGCGGGGAGCAGTTCTTC.

This clone was seen once. V usage is TRBV6-6 and J usage is TRBJ2-5; D uncertain. Trimming shortened V by 0 bases and J by 4 bases, and 12 bases separated the two germline ends. The CDR3 loop spans 15 amino acids. The germline CDR1 and CDR2 sequences are MNHNY and SVGAGI (reference sequence). The CDR3 DNA sequence: TGTGCCAGCAGTTACTCGGGTCAGGTCCCAGAGACCCAGTACTTC. It translates to CASSYSGQVPETQYF.

This rearrangement joins TRBV5-1 to TRBJ2-3; 8 bases are a match to TRBD2. This CDR3 contains 16 residues. After removal of 0 bases from V and 6 bases from J, the junction contained 9 bases not matched to a gene. Germline-derived CDR1 and CDR2 are SGHRS and YFSETQ. This CDR3 is CASSLASGTRDDTQYF. CDR3 nucleotide sequence: TGCGCCAGCAGCTTGGCGTCCGGGACTAGGGATGATACGCAGTATTTT.

This clone occurred a few times. The chain uses TRBV30 and TRBJ2-3; tentatively, D is TRBD1 (5 bases). Germline V gene sequence: CDR1 GTSNPN, CDR2 SVGIG (reference sequence). CDR3 length: 16 residues. With 0 bases removed from V and 4 bases from J, the gap between germline ends came to 17 bases. The CDR3 coding sequence is TGTGCCTGGAGTGTAGGGGTGGGGAAGAGGTCAGATACGCAGTATTTT. Translated, it gives CAWSVGVGKRSDTQYF.

This clone was recorded once. This chain connects TRBV5-4 to TRBJ2-1; TRBD2 agrees at 10 bases. The CDR3 is 16 amino acids. Germline V gene data show CDR1 as SGHNT and CDR2 as YYREEE (reference sequence). V lost 3 bases to trimming and J lost 7 bases; unmatched junction nucleotides: 10. DNA for the CDR3: TGTGCCAGCAGCTCAACTAGCGGGGACTTCTGGAATGAGCAGTTCTTC. Its protein is CASSSTSGDFWNEQFF.

This clone has more than one count but fewer than ten. This sequence joins TRBV5-1 and TRBJ2-3; TRBD2 agrees at 12 bases. Unmatched junction bases numbered 5, after V lost 3 bases and J lost 3 bases. The CDR3 totals 16 residues. Germline CDR1 and CDR2: SGHRS and YFSETQ. The CDR3 nucleotides are TGCGCCAGCAGCTCGCGACTAGCGGGAGCGACAGATACGCAGTATTTT. Translating gives CASSSRLAGATDTQYF. Combining the CDR3 with reference TRBV5-1 and TRBJ2-3 gives the whole variable domain KAGVTQTPRYLIKTRGQQVTLSCSPISGHRSVSWYQQTPGQGLQFLFEYFSETQRNKGNFPGRFSGRQFSNSRSEMNVSTLELGDSALYLCASSSRLAGATDTQYFGPGTRLTVL.

V and J are TRBV5-1 and TRBJ1-4; D is undetermined. This CDR3 has 15 residues. CDR1 and CDR2 (germline): SGHRS, YFSETQ. V dropped 2 bases and J dropped 5 bases, with 13 bases sitting between them. The chain's CDR3 is CASSFSGERNEKLFF. CDR3 DNA: TGCGCCAGCAGCTTCTCGGGAGAACGAAATGAAAAACTGTTTTTT.

With respect to this clone: One junction end does not reproduce the germline sequence, and a read error may be involved. The chain combines TRBV7-7 with TRBJ2-7, with 10 nucleotides matching TRBD1. This CDR3 comprises 14 residues. Looked up from germline, CDR1 is SSHAT and CDR2 is FNYEAQ (reference sequence). The CDR3 DNA is TGTGCTAGCAGCTTAGGGGACAGGGGCTACGAGCAGTACTTC. Protein product: CASSLGDRGYEQYF.

The genes are TRBV4-1 and TRBJ1-3, with unresolved D. The CDR3 runs 19 residues. The V gene lost 0 bases and the J gene lost 2 bases, with 20 bases spanning the gap. The germline V gene encodes CDR1 MGHRA and CDR2 YSYEKL. The CDR3 is CASSQDWAKTSYPGNTIYF. CDR3 in DNA: TGCGCCAGCAGCCAAGATTGGGCAAAAACGTCTTATCCTGGAAACACCATATATTTT.

V and J are TRBV19 and TRBJ1-6; no clear D gene. Trimming left V 6 bases short and J 5 bases short, with 11 bases between. In germline, CDR1 is LNHDA, CDR2 SQIVND (reference sequence). CDR3 length equals 14 residues. This CDR3 reads CASSGGPNNSPLHF. The CDR3 nucleotides are TGTGCCAGTAGCGGCGGGCCCAATAATTCACCCCTCCACTTT.

The chain recombines TRBV18 with TRBJ1-2, with D possibly matching TRBD1 (6 bases). Germline V CDR1 and CDR2: KGHSH, LQKENI. Trimming cost V 1 base and J 10 bases, with 10 bases left between them. The CDR3 has 12 residues. For the CDR3, the DNA is TGTGCCAGCTCACCACAGGGACAATTCTACACCTTC. It yields the protein CASSPQGQFYTF.

The gene calls are TRBV30 and TRBJ2-3; 8 nucleotides match TRBD1. V was clipped by 5 bases and J by 5 bases; unmatched bases: 9. Germline V gives CDR1 GTSNPN, CDR2 SVGIG (reference sequence). The CDR3 totals 14 residues. CDR3 region: CAWVIGTGLDTQYF. The CDR3 nucleotides read TGTGCCTGGGTCATCGGGACAGGATTAGATACGCAGTATTTT.

V and J are TRBV29-1 and TRBJ1-1; no clear D. The V gene's germline CDR1 is SQVTM and CDR2 ANQGSEA. The germline V and J ends were trimmed by 4 bases and 1 base, with 7 bases remaining between them. This CDR3 spans 12 amino acids. CDR3 sequence reads: CSVGPPNTEAFF. DNA for the CDR3: TGCAGCGTTGGGCCCCCGAACACTGAAGCTTTCTTT.

V and J are TRBV19 and TRBJ2-7, with 9 bases identical to TRBD1. CDR3 size: 15 residues. Per the germline V gene, CDR1 is LNHDA and CDR2 is SQIVND (reference sequence). J gave up 2 bases and V 3 bases, and 5 bases lay outside the gene matches. The CDR3 reads CASSIQGQGTYEQYF. In DNA form, the CDR3 reads TGTGCCAGTAGTATCCAGGGACAGGGAACCTACGAGCAGTACTTC.

The genes are TRBV19 and TRBJ2-7, with 11 bases fitting TRBD1. There are 14 residues in the CDR3. CDR1 is LNHDA and CDR2 is SQIVND in the germline V gene (reference sequence). J was trimmed by 6 bases and V by 5 bases; bases with no gene match: 6. This CDR3 is CASSPWTGGSEQYF. The CDR3 nucleotides are TGTGCCAGTAGTCCCTGGACAGGGGGCTCCGAGCAGTACTTC.

The chain combines TRBV7-9 with TRBJ2-3, with TRBD2 identical over 7 bases. Looked up from germline, CDR1 is SEHNR and CDR2 is FQNEAQ (reference sequence). Germline trimming cut 2 bases from V and 2 bases from J; bases unmatched to any gene: 7. CDR3 length: 16 residues. The CDR3 is CASSLNGLGSTDTQYF. CDR3 sequence (DNA): TGTGCCAGCAGCTTAAATGGACTAGGGTCCACAGATACGCAGTATTTT.

This clone was seen a handful of times. The chain joins TRBV11-3 to TRBJ2-7; 7 nucleotides match TRBD1. The CDR3 has 13 amino acids. V shed 5 bases, J shed 6 bases, and the junction held 7 bases outside the gene matches. Germline assignment: CDR1 SGHNT and CDR2 YENEEA. CDR3 DNA: TGTGCCAGCAGCCCGGAGACAGGGTTCGAGCAGTACTTC. This codes for CASSPETGFEQYF.

V usage is TRBV10-3 and J usage is TRBJ1-1; TRBD1 matches at 9 bases. The CDR3 extends over 14 amino acids. The germline gives CDR1 ENHRY, CDR2 SYGVKD. V was clipped by 3 bases and J by 4 bases; unmatched bases: 3. CDR3 residues: CAISDVTGGTEAFF. The DNA of the CDR3 is TGTGCCATCAGTGATGTGACAGGGGGCACTGAAGCTTTCTTT.

A note on this clone: Here the CDR3 omits its conserved ending phenylalanine or tryptophan, so a read error is the likely source. The CDR3 coding sequence is TGTGTCAGCAGTTACAGCCCTAACTATGGCTACACCGTC. Residues: CVSSYSPNYGYTV. This sequence joins TRBV6-5 and TRBJ1-2; D uncertain. The CDR3 length is 13 residues. Germline assignment: CDR1 MNHEY and CDR2 SVGAGI.